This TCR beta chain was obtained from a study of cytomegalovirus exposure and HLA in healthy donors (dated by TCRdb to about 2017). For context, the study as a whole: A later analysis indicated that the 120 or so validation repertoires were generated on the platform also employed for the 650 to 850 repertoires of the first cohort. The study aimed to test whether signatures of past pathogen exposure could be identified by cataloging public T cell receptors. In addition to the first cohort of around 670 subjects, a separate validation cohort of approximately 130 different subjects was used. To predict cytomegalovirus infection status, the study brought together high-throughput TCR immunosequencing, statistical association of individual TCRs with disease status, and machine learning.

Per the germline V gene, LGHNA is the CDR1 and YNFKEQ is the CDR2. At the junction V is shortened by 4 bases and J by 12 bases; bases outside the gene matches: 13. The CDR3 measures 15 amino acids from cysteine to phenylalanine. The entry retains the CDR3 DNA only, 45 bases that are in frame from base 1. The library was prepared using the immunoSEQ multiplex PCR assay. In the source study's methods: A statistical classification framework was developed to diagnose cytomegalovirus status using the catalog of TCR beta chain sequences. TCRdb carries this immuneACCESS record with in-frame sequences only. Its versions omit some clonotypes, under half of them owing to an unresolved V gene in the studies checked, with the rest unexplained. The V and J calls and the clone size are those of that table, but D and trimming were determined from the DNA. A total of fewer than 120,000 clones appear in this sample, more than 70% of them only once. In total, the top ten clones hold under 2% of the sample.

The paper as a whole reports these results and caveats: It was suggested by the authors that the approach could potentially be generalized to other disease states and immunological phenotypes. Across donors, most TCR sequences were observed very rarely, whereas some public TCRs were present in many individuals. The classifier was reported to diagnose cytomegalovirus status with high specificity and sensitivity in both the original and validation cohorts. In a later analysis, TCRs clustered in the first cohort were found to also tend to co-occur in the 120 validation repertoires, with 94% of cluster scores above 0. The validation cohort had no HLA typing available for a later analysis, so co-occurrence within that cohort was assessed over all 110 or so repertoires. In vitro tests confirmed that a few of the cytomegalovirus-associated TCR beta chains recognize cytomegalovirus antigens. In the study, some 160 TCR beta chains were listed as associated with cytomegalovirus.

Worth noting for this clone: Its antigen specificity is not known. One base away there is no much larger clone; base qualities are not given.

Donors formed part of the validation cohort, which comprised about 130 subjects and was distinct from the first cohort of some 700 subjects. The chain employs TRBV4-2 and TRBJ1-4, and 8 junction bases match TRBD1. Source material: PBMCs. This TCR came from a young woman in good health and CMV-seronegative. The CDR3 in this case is CASSRTDRAPGELFF. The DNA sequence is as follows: TGTGCCAGCAGCCGCACGGACAGGGCCCCTGGAGAACTGTTTTTT.